What follows are 32 T cell receptor beta chains derived from one specimen sequenced in a study of T cell responses to AZD1222 COVID-19 vaccine. The method was immunoSEQ multiplex PCR; TCRdb's version includes in-frame clones alone and lacks a portion of them. The profile shows more than 100,000 clones, about nine tenths of them singletons. The starting material was peripheral blood, obtained on day 0 of AZD1222 vaccination. Receptors originate from an adult in good health.

J is TRBJ1-1 and V is TRBV19; D remains ambiguous. The CDR3 has 14 amino acids. V shed 7 bases and J shed 1 base, with 13 bases lying between them. Per germline, CDR1 LNHDA and CDR2 SQIVND (reference sequence). CDR3 DNA sequence: TGTGCCAGTACCTCGACAAGGGCGAACACTGAAGCTTTCTTT. Residues: CASTSTRANTEAFF.

The J gene is TRBJ2-3, the V gene TRBV27, with no clear D. The CDR3 has 15 residues. Germline assignment: CDR1 MNHEY and CDR2 SMNVEV (reference sequence). V lost 5 bases and J 0 bases, leaving 12 bases between the germline ends. CDR3 DNA sequence: TGTGCCAGCAGTCTGCAGCCCCTTAGCACAGATACGCAGTATTTT. It codes for CASSLQPLSTDTQYF.

J is TRBJ1-5 and V is TRBV5-4; 9 nucleotides match TRBD1. CDR1 SGHNT and CDR2 YYREEE come from the germline V gene (reference sequence). V lost 0 bases and J lost 8; bases outside the gene matches: 6. This CDR3 has 15 residues. CDR3 DNA sequence: TGTGCCAGCAGCTTGGGGGGACAGGGCCATGAGCCCCAGCATTTT. Translating gives CASSLGGQGHEPQHF.

The CDR3: CASIDPTGIDYEQYF. The CDR3 DNA reads as TGTGCCAGCATTGATCCGACAGGGATAGACTACGAGCAGTACTTC. V is TRBV2 and J is TRBJ2-7, with TRBD1 identical over 7 bases. This CDR3 is built from 15 residues. With 7 bases clipped from V and 3 bases from J, the junction kept 12 bases outside the gene matches. Germline lookup yields CDR1 SNHLY and CDR2 FYNNEI.

The CDR3 DNA is TGCAGTGTAAAGACCTTTGGGACGCAGTATTTT. This sequence encodes CSVKTFGTQYF. The chain uses TRBV20-1 and TRBJ2-3; D unresolved. This CDR3 contains 11 residues. The V gene's germline CDR1 is DFQATT and CDR2 SNEGSKA (reference sequence). V was clipped by 7 bases and J by 9 bases, with 14 bases between them.

As DNA, the CDR3 is TGTGCCAGCAGTACAGGGCTGAACACTGAAGCTTTCTTT. Its translation: CASSTGLNTEAFF. The rearrangement uses TRBV12-3 or TRBV12-4 and TRBJ1-1; D possibly corresponds to TRBD1 (6 bases). The V and J ends lost 5 bases and 0 bases respectively, with 7 bases between them. The CDR3 runs to 13 residues.

The chain recombines TRBV6-2 or TRBV6-3 with TRBJ2-5; 8 bases match TRBD2. With V trimmed by 0 bases and J by 5 bases, 8 bases remained unmatched. The CDR3 consists of 16 residues. Germline-derived CDR1 and CDR2 are MNHEY and SVGEGT. The CDR3: CASSYSEREGGETQYF. CDR3 DNA: TGTGCCAGCAGTTACTCGGAACGGGAGGGAGGGGAGACCCAGTACTTC.

The chain uses TRBV27 and TRBJ2-2; 11 bases agree with TRBD2. With V trimmed by 5 bases and J by 5 bases, 7 bases remained unmatched. The germline V gene encodes CDR1 MNHEY and CDR2 SMNVEV (reference sequence). The CDR3 covers 16 residues. The CDR3 protein is CASSPRLAGITGELFF. The CDR3 region has the DNA TGTGCCAGCAGTCCCCGACTAGCGGGAATAACCGGGGAGCTGTTTTTT.

This chain connects TRBV30 to TRBJ2-7, with TRBD1 matching 10 bases. After removal of 2 bases from V and 0 bases from J, the junction contained 16 bases not matched to a gene. The germline V gene has CDR1 GTSNPN and CDR2 SVGIG (reference sequence). CDR3 size: 19 residues. The CDR3 DNA follows: TGTGCCTGGAGTCTAAGCCTCTGGGACAGGGGAAAAGACTCCTACGAGCAGTACTTC. Translation: CAWSLSLWDRGKDSYEQYF.

Details on this clone: The junction differs from germline at one of its ends, possibly a read error. This sequence joins TRBV18 and TRBJ1-2, with 12 bases fitting TRBD1. The CDR3 is 15 residues long. Germline loops: CDR1 KGHSH, CDR2 LQKENI. In DNA form, the CDR3 reads TGTGCCAGCTCACCGAGGCAGGGACAGGGGGCAACTAAGGACTTC. This translates into CASSPRQGQGATKDF.

The chain employs TRBV7-8 and TRBJ2-7, with TRBD2 matching over 7 bases. V lost 3 bases, J lost 0 bases, and 11 bases stayed unmatched. This CDR3 has 17 residues. CDR1 and CDR2 (germline): SGHVS, FQNEAQ. The CDR3 DNA reads as TGTGCCAGCAGCTTCCCCTTGGGGGGGAGCGGCTCCTACGAGCAGTACTTC. It translates to CASSFPLGGSGSYEQYF.

CDR3 amino acids: CASSERQSLYNSPLHF. The DNA for the CDR3 is TGTGCCAGCAGTGAGCGGCAGTCCCTCTATAATTCACCCCTCCACTTT. The chain links TRBV2 to TRBJ1-6; D gene unclear. This CDR3 spans 16 amino acids. In germline, CDR1 is SNHLY, CDR2 FYNNEI. Trimming shortened V by 3 bases and J by 3 bases, and 12 bases separated the two germline ends. Full variable domain (rest looked up from reference TRBV2 and TRBJ1-6): EPEVTQTPSHQVTQMGQEVILRCVPISNHLYFYWYRQILGQKVEFLVSFYNNEISEKSEIFDDQFSVERPDGSNFTLKIRSTKLEDSAMYFCASSERQSLYNSPLHFGNGTRLTVT.

The chain employs TRBV28 and TRBJ1-2, with TRBD1 as a possible D gene (5 bases). Germline values: CDR1 MDHEN, CDR2 SYDVKM. Deletions cut 4 bases from V and 1 base from J, with 10 bases between. This CDR3 is 14 amino acids long. The CDR3 DNA sequence: TGTGCCAGCAGTTCTGGAGGGGATAACTATGGCTACACCTTC. Translating it yields CASSSGGDNYGYTF.

This clone was recorded only once. The rearrangement links TRBV10-2 to TRBJ2-7, with D possibly matching TRBD1 (6 bases). Germline lookup yields CDR1 WSHSY and CDR2 SAAADI. This CDR3 is 14 amino acids long. V dropped 6 bases and J dropped 0 bases, with 12 bases sitting between them. The CDR3 reads CASSQTGLSYEQYF. The CDR3 DNA follows: TGCGCCAGCAGCCAGACAGGACTCTCCTACGAGCAGTACTTC.

The rearrangement links TRBV7-8 to TRBJ1-6; D not certain. V lost 2 bases to trimming and J lost 3 bases, with 11 bases between them. CDR1 and CDR2 from the germline V gene are SGHVS and FQNEAQ. The CDR3 is made up of 16 amino acids. CDR3 in amino acids: CASSLRVAVYNSPLHF. The CDR3 DNA follows: TGTGCCAGCAGCTTAAGAGTGGCAGTCTATAATTCACCCCTCCACTTT.

This clone was counted a few times. The chain is built from TRBV3-1 (or the pseudogene TRBV3-2) and TRBJ2-5; D gene unclear. Germline V gene lookup returns CDR1 LGHDT and CDR2 YNNKEL (reference sequence). V lost 1 base, J lost 1 base, and 4 bases lay in between. This CDR3 spans 13 amino acids. For the CDR3, the DNA is TGTGCCAGCAGCCAAGCAGTCCAAGAGACCCAGTACTTC. It yields the protein CASSQAVQETQYF.

This chain connects TRBV7-9 to TRBJ1-1; the match to TRBD1 covers 7 bases. Losses at the gene ends were 5 bases for V and 4 bases for J; bases not matched to a gene: 4. The CDR3 covers 13 residues. Per germline, CDR1 SEHNR and CDR2 FQNEAQ (reference sequence). The CDR3 is CASSLDRVTEAFF. CDR3 nucleotides: TGTGCCAGCAGCCTCGACAGGGTCACTGAAGCTTTCTTT.

The chain has TRBV7-2 and TRBJ2-2, with 8 bases identical to TRBD2. Germline values: CDR1 SGHTA, CDR2 FQGNSA. The ends lost 5 bases at V and 4 bases at J; junction bases unmatched: 9. The CDR3 has 16 residues. CDR3 in amino acids: CASSENGGASTGELFF. The CDR3 DNA reads TGTGCCAGCAGCGAGAACGGGGGGGCCAGCACCGGGGAGCTGTTTTTT.

V and J are TRBV2 and TRBJ2-7, with a tentative D call TRBD2 (7 bases). The ends were cut back, 5 bases at V and 5 bases at J, with 16 bases in the middle. CDR3 size: 14 residues. Germline V gene data show CDR1 as SNHLY and CDR2 as FYNNEI. The CDR3 nucleotides read TGTGCCAGCAGTCGAATGGGGGGGGCCAACGAGCAGTACTTC. This sequence encodes CASSRMGGANEQYF.

The chain has TRBV7-9 and TRBJ2-7; TRBD1 might be the D (6 bases). There are 14 residues in the CDR3. Trimming shortened V by 5 bases and J by 0 bases, and 11 bases separated the two germline ends. The V gene's germline CDR1 is SEHNR and CDR2 FQNEAQ (reference sequence). The CDR3: CASSTRQDSYEQYF. CDR3 nucleotides: TGTGCCAGCAGCACCCGACAGGACTCCTACGAGCAGTACTTC.

This clone was recorded only once. The rearrangement links TRBV9 to TRBJ2-2, with no clear D. Trimming removed 0 bases at V and 8 bases at J, with 14 bases between. Germline CDR1 reads SGDLS; CDR2 reads YYNGEE. The CDR3 covers 15 residues. Here the CDR3 reads CASSVGFGVWGELFF. CDR3 nucleotide sequence: TGTGCCAGCAGCGTAGGATTTGGGGTTTGGGGGGAGCTGTTTTTT.

The chain combines TRBV7-8 with TRBJ2-2; 7 nucleotides match TRBD1. This CDR3 has 15 residues. After removal of 5 bases from V and 1 base from J, the junction contained 4 bases not matched to a gene. In germline, CDR1 is SGHVS, CDR2 FQNEAQ. The CDR3 loop is CASSHRDRNTGELFF. CDR3 nucleotides: TGTGCCAGCAGCCACCGGGACAGGAACACCGGGGAGCTGTTTTTT. Full variable domain (outside the CDR3, taken from reference TRBV7-8 and TRBJ2-2): GAGVSQSPRYKVAKRGQDVALRCDPISGHVSLFWYQQALGQGPEFLTYFQNEAQLDKSGLPSDRFFAERPEGSVSTLKIQRTQQEDSAVYLCASSHRDRNTGELFFGEGSRLTVL.

V and J are TRBV19 and TRBJ2-1; D perhaps matches TRBD1 (5 bases). There are 16 residues in the CDR3. Deletions cut 2 bases from V and 4 bases from J, with 15 bases between. Germline V gene lookup returns CDR1 LNHDA and CDR2 SQIVND (reference sequence). CDR3 DNA sequence: TGTGCCAGTAGTATACTGGCAGGGCCGGAGTACAATGAGCAGTTCTTC. Translation gives CASSILAGPEYNEQFF.

CDR3: CASSQNRGDTQYF. The DNA of the CDR3 is TGTGCCAGTAGCCAGAACAGGGGAGATACGCAGTATTTT. This chain connects TRBV19 to TRBJ2-3; 7 bases fit TRBD1. Per the germline V gene, CDR1 is LNHDA and CDR2 is SQIVND (reference sequence). V was clipped by 6 bases and J by 5 bases; unmatched bases: 5. This CDR3 is 13 amino acids long.

V gene TRBV7-8 combines with J gene TRBJ2-6; D might be TRBD1 (6 bases). CDR3 length: 19 amino acids. CDR1 and CDR2 (germline): SGHVS, FQNEAQ. V lost 5 bases to trimming and J lost 4 bases, with 24 bases between them. DNA for the CDR3: TGTGCCAGCAGCGCGTACAGGGTGCTCCCCCCTAGGGGGGCCAACGTCCTGACTTTC. It is translated as CASSAYRVLPPRGANVLTF.

The genes are TRBV7-8 and TRBJ2-7, with 7 bases that match TRBD2. The germline gives CDR1 SGHVS, CDR2 FQNEAQ. Germline trimming cut 1 base from V and 2 bases from J; bases unmatched to any gene: 11. This CDR3 is built from 17 residues. In DNA, the CDR3 is TGTGCCAGCAGCTTAGTGATCACTAGGGACTACCCCTACGAGCAGTACTTC. Translation gives CASSLVITRDYPYEQYF.

The CDR3 bases are TGTGCCAGCAGCTTGGTTACAGCGGCCTACGAGCAGTACTTC. Translated, it gives CASSLVTAAYEQYF. This sequence joins TRBV5-5 and TRBJ2-7; TRBD2 might be the D (5 bases). The CDR3 consists of 14 residues. V was clipped by 0 bases and J by 2 bases, with 9 bases between them. CDR1 and CDR2 (germline): SGHKS, YYEKEE (reference sequence).

The table lists this clone with a count of one. The DNA of the CDR3 is TGTGCCAGCAGCTTCCCGGGGGTTCATGGCTACACCTTC. This codes for CASSFPGVHGYTF. This chain uses TRBV11-2 with TRBJ1-2; D may be TRBD1 (5 bases). The germline CDR1 and CDR2 sequences are SGHAT and FQNNGV. The CDR3 is 13 residues long. Trimming took off 3 bases at V and 6 bases at J, with 11 bases between the two ends.

CDR3 nucleotide sequence: TGTGCCAGCAGCGGGCTGAACACTGAAGCTTTCTTT. Translating it yields CASSGLNTEAFF. This rearrangement joins TRBV3-1 (or the pseudogene TRBV3-2) to TRBJ1-1; D not resolved. V was trimmed by 5 bases and J by 0 bases, leaving 4 bases between them. Germline V gives CDR1 LGHDT, CDR2 YNNKEL (reference sequence). This CDR3 comprises 12 residues.

The chain combines TRBV19 with TRBJ1-6; 9 nucleotides match TRBD1. The CDR3 covers 21 residues. Germline V lookup: CDR1 LNHDA, CDR2 SQIVND (reference sequence). V was pared by 4 bases and J by 1 base, with 17 bases of the junction left unmatched. The CDR3 DNA is TGTGCCAGTAGTACTCACCGCGGGACAGGGAAGGACGCGTCCTATAATTCACCCCTCCACTTT. It codes for CASSTHRGTGKDASYNSPLHF.

With regard to this clone: A junction end diverges from the germline sequence, so it may reflect a read error. The J gene is TRBJ2-7, the V gene TRBV18; TRBD2 matches at 12 bases. The CDR3 length is 15 residues. Germline CDR1 KGHSH, CDR2 LQKENI. The CDR3 sequence is CASSPPGLAGYEQYF. CDR3 coding DNA: TGTGCCAGCTCCCCACCGGGACTAGCGGGTTACGAGCAGTACTTC.

This clone has a single count. CDR3 coding DNA: TGTGCCAGCACCGGGGGACGGGACTACTTCGGGATTCAGTACTTC. Amino acids: CASTGGRDYFGIQYF. The chain couples TRBV7-8 to TRBJ2-4; 7 bases map to TRBD2. Per the germline V gene, CDR1 is SGHVS and CDR2 is FQNEAQ. The CDR3 covers 15 residues. Losses at the gene ends were 7 bases for V and 10 bases for J; bases not matched to a gene: 16.